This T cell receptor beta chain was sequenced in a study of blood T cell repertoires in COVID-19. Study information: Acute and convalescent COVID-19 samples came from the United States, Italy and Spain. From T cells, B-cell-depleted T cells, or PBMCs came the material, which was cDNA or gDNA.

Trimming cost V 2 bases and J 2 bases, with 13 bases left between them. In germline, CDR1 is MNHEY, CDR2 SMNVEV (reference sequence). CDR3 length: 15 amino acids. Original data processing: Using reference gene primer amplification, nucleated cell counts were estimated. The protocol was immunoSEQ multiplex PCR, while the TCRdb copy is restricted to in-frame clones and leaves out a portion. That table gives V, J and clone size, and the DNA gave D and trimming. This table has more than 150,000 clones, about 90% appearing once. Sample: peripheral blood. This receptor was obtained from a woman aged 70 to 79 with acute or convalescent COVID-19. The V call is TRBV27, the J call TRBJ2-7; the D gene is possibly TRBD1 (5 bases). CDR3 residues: CASSLQGQGPYEQYF. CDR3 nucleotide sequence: TGTGCCAGCAGTTTACAGGGTCAGGGCCCCTACGAGCAGTACTTC.